This entry lists 14 T cell receptor beta chains sequenced from one sample in a study of T cell responses to AZD1222 COVID-19 vaccine. TCRdb's table, derived via immunoSEQ multiplex PCR, lists solely in-frame clones and lacks some. This table has about 85,000 clones, 86% appearing once. The specimen comprised peripheral blood, sampled on day 0 of AZD1222 vaccination. These receptors were collected from an adult in good health.

The chain carries TRBV6-5 and TRBJ2-5; maybe TRBD2 (6 bases). Trimming left V 7 bases short and J 1 base short, with 16 bases between. Germline V gene data show CDR1 as MNHEY and CDR2 as SVGAGI. CDR3 size: 15 residues. The CDR3 DNA reads TGTGCCAGCACCCCGTCCGGAGGGACCCAAGAGACCCAGTACTTC. Translation: CASTPSGGTQETQYF.

The CDR3 sequence: CASSLSGQVNSPLHF. CDR3 nucleotides: TGCGCCAGCAGCTTGTCGGGACAGGTTAATTCACCCCTCCACTTT. V usage is TRBV5-1 and J usage is TRBJ1-6; 8 positions agree with TRBD1. This CDR3 is 15 amino acids long. V was clipped by 1 base and J by 6 bases; unmatched bases: 3. From germline, CDR1 is SGHRS and CDR2 YFSETQ.

A few counts support this clone. Distinct nucleotide sequences in the sample also encode this CDR3. The V gene is TRBV18, the J gene TRBJ2-5; D is unresolved. This CDR3 has 11 amino acids. V was pared by 6 bases and J by 2 bases, with 4 bases between. Germline CDR1 and CDR2: KGHSH and LQKENI. CDR3 DNA: TGTGCCAGCTCGTTGCAAGAGACCCAGTACTTC. It is translated as CASSLQETQYF.

This clone came up once. V usage is TRBV6-1 and J usage is TRBJ1-2; D not resolved. Trimming left V 0 bases short and J 6 bases short, with 5 bases between. Germline V gene data show CDR1 as MNHNS and CDR2 as SASEGT. The CDR3 length is 12 residues. The CDR3 coding sequence is TGTGCCAGCAGTGAAGCTGGGAATGGCTACACCTTC. Encoded protein: CASSEAGNGYTF.

The chain uses TRBV6-1 and TRBJ2-7; 9 bases are a match to TRBD2. V lost 6 bases, J lost 0 bases, and 3 bases stayed unmatched. The CDR3 consists of 14 residues. CDR1 and CDR2 (germline): MNHNS, SASEGT. CDR3 protein: CASSIAGASYEQYF. The CDR3 nucleotides are TGTGCCAGCAGCATAGCGGGGGCCTCCTACGAGCAGTACTTC.

The chain carries TRBV21-1 and TRBJ2-3; no check of the table's D call, TRBD1, against the DNA was made. TRBV21-1 is tagged as a pseudogene. CDR3 length equals 14 residues. The CDR3: CGSGRTGGTDTQYF. The CDR3 bases are TGTGGCAGCGGACGGACAGGGGGTACAGATACGCAGTATTTT.

The chain is built from TRBV30 and TRBJ1-4; tentatively, D is TRBD1 (5 bases). This CDR3 spans 15 amino acids. The V and J ends lost 1 base and 0 bases respectively, with 9 bases between them. Germline V gene data show CDR1 as GTSNPN and CDR2 as SVGIG (reference sequence). The CDR3 nucleotides are TGTGCCTGGAGTGGACAGCTAACAACTAATGAAAAACTGTTTTTT. It translates to CAWSGQLTTNEKLFF.

The rearrangement joins TRBV28 to TRBJ1-2, with D maybe TRBD1 (5 bases). V dropped 7 bases and J dropped 7 bases, with 13 bases sitting between them. The CDR3 sequence is 12 residues long. CDR1 and CDR2 (germline): MDHEN, SYDVKM. DNA for the CDR3: TGTGCCAGCAACCTAAACGGGGGTGGCTACACCTTC. Protein: CASNLNGGGYTF.

This clone was observed once. The chain links TRBV24-1 to TRBJ2-5; perhaps D is TRBD1 or TRBD2 (5 bases each). Trimming took 4 bases from V and 0 from J, leaving 20 bases between them. This CDR3 has 18 residues. Germline-derived CDR1 and CDR2 are KGHDR and SFDVKD. This CDR3 is CATSDRLPRDLYQETQYF. CDR3 DNA sequence: TGTGCCACCAGTGACCGCCTACCAAGGGACCTGTACCAAGAGACCCAGTACTTC.

The chain combines TRBV24-1 with TRBJ2-4; D is possibly TRBD1 or TRBD2 (6 bases each). CDR1 and CDR2 from the germline V gene are KGHDR and SFDVKD. CDR3 length equals 15 residues. Trimming shortened V by 4 bases and J by 5 bases, and 14 bases separated the two germline ends. The CDR3 nucleotides are TGTGCCACCAGTGACCCCGGAGGGGGAGAAAACATTCAGTACTTC. Protein: CATSDPGGGENIQYF.

This sequence joins TRBV27 and TRBJ1-1; D ambiguous. This CDR3 spans 16 amino acids. Per the germline V gene, CDR1 is MNHEY and CDR2 is SMNVEV (reference sequence). Trimming cost V 7 bases and J 0 bases, with 18 bases left between them. The CDR3 DNA follows: TGTGCCAGCACCCCCTCTCCGGGTCTTCTGAACACTGAAGCTTTCTTT. As protein: CASTPSPGLLNTEAFF.

The J gene is TRBJ2-5, the V gene TRBV20-1, with 16 positions matching TRBD2. Germline CDR1 reads DFQATT; CDR2 reads SNEGSKA (reference sequence). The V segment lost 3 bases and the J segment 4 bases; nucleotides outside the gene matches: 5. The CDR3 is 16 residues long. In nucleotides, the CDR3 is TGCAGTGCTAGTGGGACTAGCGGGGGGGCCCGAGAGACCCAGTACTTC. This sequence encodes CSASGTSGGARETQYF.

In its sample, this clone was seen a few times. This chain joins TRBV5-5 and TRBJ1-4; 7 nucleotides match TRBD1. The germline gives CDR1 SGHKS, CDR2 YYEKEE (reference sequence). J was trimmed by 6 bases and V by 3 bases; bases with no gene match: 5. The CDR3 contains 14 residues. CDR3 sequence (DNA): TGTGCCAGCAGCTGGGGTGACAGGGATGAAAAACTGTTTTTT. Residues: CASSWGDRDEKLFF.

This rearrangement joins TRBV28 to TRBJ1-5; 7 positions agree with TRBD1. The trim removed 4 bases at V and 3 bases at J, leaving 6 bases unmatched. The germline V gene encodes CDR1 MDHEN and CDR2 SYDVKM. The CDR3 length is 15 residues. CDR3 nucleotides: TGTGCCAGCAGTTCGGGACAGCTACCCAATCAGCCCCAGCATTTT. Translating it yields CASSSGQLPNQPQHF.